This TCR beta chain was documented in a study of T cell responses to AZD1222 COVID-19 vaccine. V lost 5 bases and J 0 bases, leaving 16 bases between the germline ends. Germline V gene data show CDR1 as SGHTA and CDR2 as FQGNSA. The CDR3 is 16 residues long. This table comes from immunoSEQ multiplex PCR, and its TCRdb copy is limited to in-frame clones, with some not included. This sample yields fewer than 150,000 clones, of which about 91% are seen a single time; less than 6% belongs to the top ten. This specimen was peripheral blood, taken on day 0 of AZD1222 vaccination. J is TRBJ1-1 and V is TRBV7-2; D unresolved. This TCR was sampled from an adult in good health. In nucleotides, the CDR3 is TGTGCCAGCAGCCCCTGGGCAGATCTCATGAACACTGAAGCTTTCTTT. Protein product: CASSPWADLMNTEAFF.